Each of the 14 T cell receptor beta chains below was sequenced from the same sample in a study of neurological immune-mediated disorders. One entry per CDR3 protein, called by TCRdb with MiXCR from the 5' RACE reads. The repertoire holds 77,000 or so distinct CDR3 sequences, approximately 10% seen once, with less than 2% in the top ten. The sample was PBMCs. These receptors all stem from a man aged 45-65 years in good health.

This clonotype has a count of ten or more. The DNA of the CDR3 is TGTGCCAGCAGCCAAGATCCCTTTGCAGGGGTGAACTATGGCTACACCTTC. Its translation: CASSQDPFAGVNYGYTF. This chain joins TRBV4-2 and TRBJ1-2; D is perhaps TRBD1 (6 bases). Trimming took 0 bases from V and 2 from J, leaving 16 bases between them. The germline CDR1 and CDR2 sequences are LGHNA and YNFKEQ. The CDR3 is made up of 17 amino acids.

This clonotype has ten or more counts. The genes are TRBV7-9 and TRBJ1-1, with D unclear. The CDR3 runs to 15 residues. Looked up from germline, CDR1 is SEHNR and CDR2 is FQNEAQ (reference sequence). V was trimmed by 0 bases and J by 3 bases, leaving 11 bases between them. DNA for the CDR3: TGTGCCAGCAGCTTAGCGGGCAGTCGAGACACTGAAGCTTTCTTT. It translates to CASSLAGSRDTEAFF.

With regard to this clonotype: A junction boundary mismatches the germline segment, possibly from a read error. The chain recombines TRBV29-1 with TRBJ1-2; D not resolved. In germline, CDR1 is SQVTM, CDR2 ANQGSEA. CDR3 length: 14 amino acids. The CDR3 sequence: CSVDLSGGSYGYAF. CDR3 nucleotide sequence: TGCAGCGTCGATCTCTCCGGAGGCTCCTATGGCTACGCCTTC.

The sample holds many counts of this clonotype. The chain is built from TRBV20-1 and TRBJ1-5; the D gene is possibly TRBD1 (5 bases). Deletions cut 5 bases from V and 3 bases from J, with 20 bases between. Germline values: CDR1 DFQATT, CDR2 SNEGSKA (reference sequence). This CDR3 comprises 16 residues. The chain's CDR3 is CSASAATGSVNQPQHF. Written as DNA, the CDR3 is TGCAGTGCTTCCGCGGCCACAGGAAGCGTCAATCAGCCCCAGCATTTT.

This clonotype was seen at least ten times. The chain links TRBV27 to TRBJ2-7; the match to TRBD1 covers 7 bases. Germline V gene data show CDR1 as MNHEY and CDR2 as SMNVEV (reference sequence). V lost 7 bases to trimming and J lost 2 bases; unmatched junction nucleotides: 11. This CDR3 contains 15 residues. The CDR3 DNA reads as TGTGCCAGCAAAGCCCGGACAGGAGACACCTACGAGCAGTACTTC. This sequence encodes CASKARTGDTYEQYF.

This clonotype was seen many times. V usage is TRBV5-1 and J usage is TRBJ1-1, with a weak D call TRBD1 (5 bases). The germline V gene encodes CDR1 SGHRS and CDR2 YFSETQ. Trimming pared 3 bases from V and 4 bases from J, leaving 13 bases between. The CDR3 spans 14 residues. The CDR3 nucleotides are TGCGCCAGCAGCTCCTTAGGGGCGGCCACTGAAGCTTTCTTT. It yields the protein CASSSLGAATEAFF.

This clonotype was detected many times. The J gene is TRBJ1-1, the V gene TRBV14, with D maybe TRBD1 (5 bases). Trimming stripped 4 bases from V and 10 bases from J, with 19 bases between. Germline V gives CDR1 SGHDN, CDR2 FVKESK. The CDR3 spans 14 residues. The CDR3 sequence: CASSRIASGRGAFF. Here the CDR3 DNA reads TGTGCCAGCAGCCGAATCGCGTCAGGGCGGGGAGCTTTCTTT.

This clonotype was counted many times. The V call is TRBV5-1, the J call TRBJ2-3; D gene uncertain. Germline loops: CDR1 SGHRS, CDR2 YFSETQ. The germline V and J ends were trimmed by 0 bases and 1 base, with 6 bases remaining between them. The CDR3 extends over 14 amino acids. In DNA, the CDR3 is TGCGCCAGCAGCTTGGATCAGGGCACAGATACGCAGTATTTT. Translation gives CASSLDQGTDTQYF.

This clonotype was seen ten or more times. The chain is built from TRBV4-1 and TRBJ2-1; 11 positions agree with TRBD2. V shed 0 bases and J 2 bases; nucleotides not matched to a gene: 3. Germline values: CDR1 MGHRA, CDR2 YSYEKL. This CDR3 contains 17 residues. The CDR3 spells CASSQDRLAGTYNEQFF. The CDR3 DNA reads as TGCGCCAGCAGCCAAGATCGACTAGCGGGGACCTACAATGAGCAGTTCTTC.

In the case of this clonotype: Since the CDR3 does not end with the conserved phenylalanine or tryptophan, this likely comes from a read error. The chain has TRBV5-1 and TRBJ2-7; the D gene is possibly TRBD2 (6 bases). The CDR3 runs to 16 residues. CDR1 SGHRS and CDR2 YFSETQ come from the germline V gene. The CDR3 reads CTSSVTMDFARGQQYY. The CDR3 DNA is TGCACCAGCAGCGTCACTATGGATTTTGCGCGGGGACAGCAGTACTAC.

This clonotype was seen ten or more times. This chain connects TRBV4-1 to TRBJ1-5; 7 positions agree with TRBD1. Germline V gene data show CDR1 as MGHRA and CDR2 as YSYEKL. This CDR3 contains 15 residues. The V gene end was trimmed by 4 bases and the J gene end by 2 bases; junction bases not matched to a gene: 5. The CDR3 spells CASSPTGDGNQPQHF. The CDR3 coding sequence is TGCGCCAGCAGCCCAACAGGGGATGGCAATCAGCCCCAGCATTTT.

This clonotype appeared many times. The CDR3 here is CASSTDRGNEQYF. The CDR3 DNA reads as TGTGCCAGCAGCACGGACAGGGGAAACGAGCAGTACTTC. The chain joins TRBV7-9 to TRBJ2-7; 9 bases match TRBD1. V shed 5 bases, J shed 5 bases, and the junction held 4 bases outside the gene matches. The V gene's germline CDR1 is SEHNR and CDR2 FQNEAQ (reference sequence). The CDR3 is made up of 13 amino acids.

This clonotype was detected ten times or more. The chain employs TRBV7-9 and TRBJ2-1, with D tentatively TRBD1 or TRBD2 (5 bases each). Trimming took 5 bases from V and 6 from J, leaving 17 bases between them. Germline CDR1 is SEHNR and CDR2 is FQNEAQ (reference sequence). The CDR3 sequence is 15 residues long. The CDR3 spells CASSPYAGRGNEQFF. The CDR3 nucleotides are TGTGCCAGCAGCCCCTATGCAGGGAGAGGCAATGAGCAGTTCTTC.

This clonotype was seen at least ten times. The V and J genes are TRBV10-3 and TRBJ2-7; D perhaps matches TRBD2 (6 bases). V lost 2 bases, J lost 1 base, and 12 bases lay in between. CDR3 length: 15 residues. The germline V gene has CDR1 ENHRY and CDR2 SYGVKD. CDR3 DNA sequence: TGTGCCATCAGTGAGCGTCTAGCGCTTTCCTACGAGCAGTACTTC. Protein: CAISERLALSYEQYF.